The clone carrying this T cell receptor (beta chain) appeared many times. Researchers barred patients who had uncontrolled infection, other autoimmune disease, pregnancy or lactation. Each diagnosis was grounded in clinical symptoms, serum thyroxine and TRAb, thyroid ultrasound, and orbital computed tomography. This sample is drawn from a study of T cells in Graves' hyperthyroidism and ophthalmopathy. Using RNA transcripts as the source, TCR beta CDR3 regions were amplified. Researchers ran a first-round RT-PCR on the TCR CDR3 using the HTBI primer set. TCRdb processed the multiplex PCR reads anew with MiXCR; each CDR3 protein has one entry. Here the sample spans 250,000 to 300,000 distinct CDR3 sequences, roughly 15% being singletons. This receptor was identified in a woman in her thirties with Graves' hyperthyroidism that later progressed to Graves' ophthalmopathy. Specimen: blood.

CDR3 sequence reads: CASSLVGDTTDTQYF. The CDR3 nucleotides are TGTGCCAGCAGCTTGGTAGGGGACACCACAGATACGCAGTATTTT. The chain links TRBV5-5 to TRBJ2-3, with TRBD1 as a possible D gene (6 bases). The V gene lost 0 bases and the J gene lost 2 bases, with 10 bases spanning the gap. This CDR3 contains 15 residues. In germline, CDR1 is SGHKS, CDR2 YYEKEE (reference sequence).